This T cell receptor beta chain was recorded in a study of kidney transplant recipient with SARS-CoV-2 infection. TCRdb reprocessed the reads with MiXCR, giving one entry per CDR3 protein. The sample yields 200,000 to 300,000 distinct CDR3 sequences, more than 25% seen once. This clonotype was recorded at least ten times. This receptor was identified in a male patient between 25 and 40 years old who had COVID-19 and was a kidney transplant recipient. The T cells may come from the graft donor. The sequencing here drew on a blood sample, taken at baseline and on roughly day 110 from a kidney transplant recipient.

As DNA, the CDR3 is TGTGCCAGCAGCAGTCAGTCAACAAGCAGAAAGACCTATGGCTACACCTTC. It codes for CASSSQSTSRKTYGYTF. This chain uses TRBV11-2 with TRBJ1-2; D is undetermined. The CDR3 is 17 amino acids. V was pared by 5 bases and J by 4 bases, with 23 bases between. Per germline, CDR1 SGHAT and CDR2 FQNNGV.